These T cell receptor beta chains were read from a single sample in a study of blood T cell repertoires in COVID-19. Assay used: immunoSEQ multiplex PCR; TCRdb lists only in-frame clones, some missing. The profile shows under 300,000 clones, around nine tenths of them singletons. The source material was peripheral blood. The source of these receptors is a man in his fifties or sixties with acute or convalescent COVID-19. Both conserved end residues are part of each CDR3. Fields, in order: CDR3 protein, CDR3 DNA, V gene, clone size, D gene, J gene. The D gene is left open where the match is weak. Size tells how often a clone was seen (once, few, many) or the class of an expanded clone, and some rows leave it out.

CDR3 protein: CASSVGGRGEIMRKLFF
CDR3 DNA: TGTGCCAGCAGCGTAGGGGGCAGGGGGGAGATAATGAGGAAACTGTTTTTT
V gene: TRBV9
clone size: -
D gene: TRBD1
J gene: TRBJ1-4

CDR3 protein: CAWSVAGTGHQPQHF
CDR3 DNA: TGTGCCTGGAGTGTGGCCGGGACAGGCCATCAGCCCCAGCATTTT
V gene: TRBV30
clone size: -
D gene: TRBD1
J gene: TRBJ1-5

CDR3 protein: CASEYTDTQYF
CDR3 DNA: TGTGCCAGCGAGTACACAGATACGCAGTATTTT
V gene: TRBV25-1
clone size: -
D gene: -
J gene: TRBJ2-3

CDR3 protein: CASSIQGWEQYF
CDR3 DNA: TGTGCCAGCAGCATACAGGGGTGGGAGCAGTACTTC
V gene: TRBV7-9
clone size: -
D gene: TRBD1
J gene: TRBJ2-7

CDR3 protein: CASTPRGRSPLHF
CDR3 DNA: TGTGCCAGCACCCCGAGGGGGCGGTCACCCCTCCACTTT
V gene: TRBV12-3/TRBV12-4
clone size: -
D gene: TRBD1
J gene: TRBJ1-6

CDR3 protein: CASSLGGRETQYF
CDR3 DNA: TGTGCCAGCAGCCTGGGGGGTCGAGAGACCCAGTACTTC
V gene: TRBV3-1/TRBV3-2
clone size: -
D gene: -
J gene: TRBJ2-5

CDR3 protein: CASSLDLGAGAGELFF
CDR3 DNA: TGTGCCAGCAGCTTAGATCTCGGTGCGGGGGCCGGGGAGCTGTTTTTT
V gene: TRBV11-2
clone size: -
D gene: TRBD2
J gene: TRBJ2-2

CDR3 protein: CASSFSRRLVGAGELFF
CDR3 DNA: TGTGCCAGCAGCTTTAGTCGGCGACTAGTAGGCGCCGGGGAGCTGTTTTTT
V gene: TRBV12-1
clone size: -
D gene: -
J gene: TRBJ2-2

CDR3 protein: CASSYSHGPAGEQFF
CDR3 DNA: TGTGCCAGCAGTTACTCCCACGGGCCCGCGGGTGAGCAGTTCTTC
V gene: TRBV6-5
clone size: -
D gene: -
J gene: TRBJ2-1

CDR3 protein: CASSWRTGVRGYTF
CDR3 DNA: TGCGCCAGCAGCTGGAGGACAGGGGTAAGAGGCTACACCTTC
V gene: TRBV5-1
clone size: -
D gene: TRBD1
J gene: TRBJ1-2

CDR3 protein: CASSILETASNQPQHF
CDR3 DNA: TGTGCCAGTAGTATTTTAGAGACAGCCTCCAATCAGCCCCAGCATTTT
V gene: TRBV19
clone size: -
D gene: -
J gene: TRBJ1-5

CDR3 protein: CASKTSDRNYGYTF
CDR3 DNA: TGTGCCAGTAAAACCTCAGACAGAAACTATGGCTACACCTTC
V gene: TRBV19
clone size: once
D gene: -
J gene: TRBJ1-2

CDR3 protein: CASSARGETQYF
CDR3 DNA: TGTGCCAGCAGTGCCAGGGGAGAGACCCAGTACTTC
V gene: TRBV2
clone size: -
D gene: -
J gene: TRBJ2-5

CDR3 protein: CASSSIWDRELF
CDR3 DNA: TGTGCCAGCAGCTCAATCTGGGACAGGGAACTCTTC
V gene: TRBV7-9
clone size: -
D gene: TRBD1
J gene: TRBJ1-2

CDR3 protein: CACSGGGGTNEKLFF
CDR3 DNA: TGTGCCTGCTCTGGCGGCGGAGGAACTAATGAAAAACTGTTTTTT
V gene: TRBV19
clone size: -
D gene: -
J gene: TRBJ1-4

CDR3 protein: CAWSVLGTGNEQFF
CDR3 DNA: TGTGCCTGGAGTGTACTGGGGACAGGGAATGAGCAGTTCTTC
V gene: TRBV30
clone size: -
D gene: TRBD1
J gene: TRBJ2-1

CDR3 protein: CASSPKGRLNTEAFF
CDR3 DNA: TGTGCCAGCAGCCCGAAAGGCAGGCTGAACACTGAAGCTTTCTTT
V gene: TRBV7-9
clone size: -
D gene: -
J gene: TRBJ1-1

CDR3 protein: CASSLAGESSYEQYF
CDR3 DNA: TGCGCCAGCAGCTTGGCGGGGGAGAGCTCCTACGAGCAGTACTTC
V gene: TRBV5-1
clone size: -
D gene: -
J gene: TRBJ2-7

CDR3 protein: CASSYTTGKETQYF
CDR3 DNA: TGTGCCAGCAGTTACACGACAGGGAAAGAGACCCAGTACTTC
V gene: TRBV6-5
clone size: once
D gene: TRBD1
J gene: TRBJ2-5

CDR3 protein: CASSHDRAGANVLTF
CDR3 DNA: TGTGCCAGCAGCCATGACAGGGCTGGGGCCAACGTCCTGACTTTC
V gene: TRBV7-6
clone size: -
D gene: TRBD1
J gene: TRBJ2-6

CDR3 protein: CASSDSGGYEQYF
CDR3 DNA: TGTGCCAGCAGTGATAGCGGGGGGTACGAGCAGTACTTC
V gene: TRBV2
clone size: -
D gene: TRBD2
J gene: TRBJ2-7

CDR3 protein: CASSFAPGNTGELFF
CDR3 DNA: TGTGCCAGCAGCTTCGCACCGGGGAACACCGGGGAGCTGTTTTTT
V gene: TRBV5-6
clone size: -
D gene: -
J gene: TRBJ2-2

CDR3 protein: CASSGGLEETQYF
CDR3 DNA: TGTGCCAGCAGTGGGGGACTAGAGGAGACCCAGTACTTC
V gene: TRBV2
clone size: -
D gene: TRBD2
J gene: TRBJ2-5

CDR3 protein: CASSLGQQTGELFF
CDR3 DNA: TGTGCCAGCAGCTTAGGACAGCAGACCGGGGAGCTGTTTTTT
V gene: TRBV5-4
clone size: -
D gene: -
J gene: TRBJ2-2

CDR3 protein: CASSPRQGVRETQYF
CDR3 DNA: TGTGCCAGCTCACCACGGCAGGGGGTTCGGGAGACCCAGTACTTC
V gene: TRBV18
clone size: -
D gene: TRBD1
J gene: TRBJ2-5

CDR3 protein: CAWSGGWRGPLYEQYF
CDR3 DNA: TGTGCCTGGAGTGGAGGGTGGAGGGGCCCCCTGTACGAGCAGTACTTC
V gene: TRBV30
clone size: -
D gene: -
J gene: TRBJ2-7

CDR3 protein: CASSPRGGSPLHF
CDR3 DNA: TGTGCCAGCTCACCAAGGGGGGGTTCACCCCTCCACTTT
V gene: TRBV18
clone size: once
D gene: -
J gene: TRBJ1-6

CDR3 protein: CASSLTNRVNTEAFF
CDR3 DNA: TGTGCCAGCTCACTAACGAACAGGGTTAACACTGAAGCTTTCTTT
V gene: TRBV18
clone size: -
D gene: -
J gene: TRBJ1-1

CDR3 protein: CAISPGTVNTGELFF
CDR3 DNA: TGTGCCATTAGCCCCGGGACAGTGAACACCGGGGAGCTGTTTTTT
V gene: TRBV10-3
clone size: -
D gene: TRBD1
J gene: TRBJ2-2

CDR3 protein: CASSFSGGNTDTQYF
CDR3 DNA: TGCGCCAGCAGCTTTTCAGGGGGCAACACAGATACGCAGTATTTT
V gene: TRBV5-1
clone size: once
D gene: TRBD1
J gene: TRBJ2-3

CDR3 protein: CSVESMVAGRVGYTF
CDR3 DNA: TGCAGCGTTGAAAGCATGGTGGCGGGGCGAGTTGGCTACACCTTC
V gene: TRBV29-1
clone size: once
D gene: -
J gene: TRBJ1-2

CDR3 protein: CAISEPLGGGTEAFF
CDR3 DNA: TGTGCCATCAGTGAGCCCTTAGGGGGGGGCACTGAAGCTTTCTTT
V gene: TRBV10-3
clone size: -
D gene: -
J gene: TRBJ1-1

CDR3 protein: CASSKATGVNSPLHF
CDR3 DNA: TGTGCCAGCAGCAAAGCCACAGGGGTAAACTCACCCCTCCACTTT
V gene: TRBV21-1
clone size: -
D gene: -
J gene: TRBJ1-6

CDR3 protein: CASSQGGLAGGDEQYF
CDR3 DNA: TGTGCCAGCAGCCAAGGGGGCCTAGCGGGGGGCGACGAGCAGTACTTC
V gene: TRBV3-1/TRBV3-2
clone size: -
D gene: TRBD2
J gene: TRBJ2-7

CDR3 protein: CASSPIQETQYF
CDR3 DNA: TGTGCCAGCAGCCCCATCCAAGAGACCCAGTACTTC
V gene: TRBV7-9
clone size: -
D gene: -
J gene: TRBJ2-5

CDR3 protein: CASRPRGQDPNYGYTF
CDR3 DNA: TGTGCCAGCAGACCCCGTGGACAGGACCCTAACTATGGCTACACCTTC
V gene: TRBV6-6
clone size: once
D gene: TRBD1
J gene: TRBJ1-2

CDR3 protein: CASSSLGGLQETQYF
CDR3 DNA: TGTGCCAGCAGCTCTCTCGGGGGGCTCCAAGAGACCCAGTACTTC
V gene: TRBV7-6
clone size: -
D gene: -
J gene: TRBJ2-5

CDR3 protein: CASSPPGFGRAGEQYF
CDR3 DNA: TGTGCCAGCTCCCCTCCCGGTTTTGGCAGGGCAGGGGAGCAGTACTTC
V gene: TRBV5-6
clone size: -
D gene: -
J gene: TRBJ2-7

CDR3 protein: CASSQDPSGTYEQYF
CDR3 DNA: TGCGCCAGCAGCCAAGATCCTAGCGGGACCTACGAGCAGTACTTC
V gene: TRBV4-1
clone size: -
D gene: TRBD2
J gene: TRBJ2-7

CDR3 protein: CASSLGQASTDTQYF
CDR3 DNA: TGTGCCAGCTCTTTGGGACAGGCGAGCACAGATACGCAGTATTTT
V gene: TRBV18
clone size: -
D gene: TRBD1
J gene: TRBJ2-3

CDR3 protein: CASRNGGAVEKLFF
CDR3 DNA: TGTGCCAGCAGAAACGGGGGGGCAGTTGAAAAACTGTTTTTT
V gene: TRBV6-6
clone size: -
D gene: -
J gene: TRBJ1-4

CDR3 protein: CASSLGRGEQYF
CDR3 DNA: TGTGCCAGCAGTTTAGGAAGGGGAGAGCAGTACTTC
V gene: TRBV12-3/TRBV12-4
clone size: -
D gene: -
J gene: TRBJ2-7

CDR3 protein: CASRIRVNEKLFF
CDR3 DNA: TGTGCCAGTCGTATACGAGTGAATGAAAAACTGTTTTTT
V gene: TRBV19
clone size: -
D gene: -
J gene: TRBJ1-4

CDR3 protein: CSVNSDTEAFF
CDR3 DNA: TGCAGCGTTAATTCGGACACTGAAGCTTTCTTT
V gene: TRBV29-1
clone size: -
D gene: -
J gene: TRBJ1-1

CDR3 protein: CASSKKGTMGGYTF
CDR3 DNA: TGTGCCAGCAGCAAAAAAGGGACAATGGGTGGCTACACCTTC
V gene: TRBV21-1
clone size: -
D gene: -
J gene: TRBJ1-2

CDR3 protein: CASSFGQGGGTIGKNIQYF
CDR3 DNA: TGTGCCAGCAGCTTTGGACAGGGTGGGGGTACTATCGGCAAAAACATTCAGTACTTC
V gene: TRBV5-6
clone size: -
D gene: TRBD1
J gene: TRBJ2-4

CDR3 protein: CASSLVMGGGAQETQYF
CDR3 DNA: TGTGCCAGCAGCTTAGTGATGGGCGGGGGGGCCCAAGAGACCCAGTACTTC
V gene: TRBV7-6
clone size: -
D gene: TRBD2
J gene: TRBJ2-5

CDR3 protein: CASKGRQGGEKLFF
CDR3 DNA: TGTGCCAGCAAAGGACGGCAGGGGGGCGAAAAACTGTTTTTT
V gene: TRBV6-5
clone size: -
D gene: TRBD1
J gene: TRBJ1-4

CDR3 protein: CASSFRTSTDTQYF
CDR3 DNA: TGTGCCAGCAGCTTCCGTACTAGCACAGATACGCAGTATTTT
V gene: TRBV5-6
clone size: -
D gene: -
J gene: TRBJ2-3

CDR3 protein: CASSLGQGAFISGNTIYF
CDR3 DNA: TGTGCCAGCAGCCTGGGACAGGGGGCGTTCATTTCTGGAAACACCATATATTTT
V gene: TRBV7-9
clone size: -
D gene: TRBD1
J gene: TRBJ1-3

CDR3 protein: CAWNVGGTDTQYF
CDR3 DNA: TGTGCCTGGAACGTCGGGGGTACAGATACGCAGTATTTT
V gene: TRBV30
clone size: once
D gene: -
J gene: TRBJ2-3

CDR3 protein: CASTLGGLAEAFF
CDR3 DNA: TGTGCCAGCACCTTGGGGGGTCTGGCCGAAGCTTTCTTT
V gene: TRBV11-2
clone size: -
D gene: -
J gene: TRBJ1-1